The text below deals with one T cell receptor beta chain. Its antigen is undetermined. Method: immunoSEQ multiplex PCR; TCRdb's copy keeps in-frame clones and lacks some. Of about 300,000 clones in the sample, roughly 88% are singletons; the top ten hold about 0.85%. From the approximately 110-subject validation cohort, which was separate from the roughly 680-subject first cohort, the donors were drawn. The sample originates from a study of cytomegalovirus exposure and HLA in healthy donors. Study-wide findings and caveats: According to a subsequent analysis, TCR clusters identified in the first cohort showed a tendency to co-occur across the roughly 110 validation repertoires. Some public TCRs appeared in many individuals, while most sequences were rare.

The receptor comes from a woman aged 18-29 years in good health and CMV-seronegative. Sequenced sample: PBMCs.

In DNA, the CDR3 is TGTGCCAGCAGCGGGCGGGGGAACAATGAGCAGTTCTTC. The encoded protein is CASSGRGNNEQFF. The V call is TRBV5-4, the J call TRBJ2-1, with 7 bases aligning to TRBD2. This CDR3 is built from 13 residues. V lost 4 bases to trimming and J lost 5 bases; unmatched junction nucleotides: 3. CDR1 and CDR2 (germline): SGHNT, YYREEE (reference sequence).